Following are 15 T cell receptor beta chains from one sample sequenced in a study of shared clonotypes between healthy human individuals (dated by TCRdb to the early 2020s). Library preparation used the immunoSEQ multiplex PCR assay. The clones in this table, taken by TCRdb from immuneACCESS, are in-frame only. Not every clone is retained; where verified, under half of the shortfall comes from an unresolved V gene, and the cause of the rest is unknown. The sample data list 950,000 to 1,100,000 clones, and around 78% of these were observed just once. Of the sample, under 0.8% is held by the ten largest clones. The sequenced sample consisted of memory CD4+ T cells from PBMCs. The cell subset or site label corresponds to: CD45RA-negative fraction. The source is a man younger than 35 in good health. Some clones in this sample may be carry-over from other donors' samples.

The chain uses TRBV2 and TRBJ1-1, with D possibly matching TRBD1 (5 bases). The CDR3 covers 14 residues. Between the trimmed V and J ends, which lost 7 bases and 1 base, there was a span of 13 bases. Germline V gene lookup returns CDR1 SNHLY and CDR2 FYNNEI. The CDR3 DNA reads as TGTGCCAGCAAAAGGTGGGGGGGGAACACTGAAGCTTTCTTT. This encodes CASKRWGGNTEAFF.

The chain has TRBV11-1 and TRBJ1-1; 7 nucleotides line up with TRBD1. The ends lost 3 bases at V and 1 base at J; junction bases unmatched: 2. Germline CDR1 reads SGHAT; CDR2 reads FQDESV (reference sequence). The CDR3 contains 14 residues. CDR3 nucleotide sequence: TGTGCCAGCAGCTTGTGGGACAGGAACACTGAAGCTTTCTTT. Translating it yields CASSLWDRNTEAFF.

V and J are TRBV28 and TRBJ2-7; D call uncertain. Between the trimmed V and J ends, which lost 8 bases and 0 bases, there was a span of 11 bases. There are 13 residues in the CDR3. Per the germline V gene, CDR1 is MDHEN and CDR2 is SYDVKM. In DNA form, the CDR3 reads TGTGCCAGCCTATCCCCGGGCTCCTACGAGCAGTACTTC. Its protein product is CASLSPGSYEQYF. The full variable domain, with the rest looked up from reference TRBV28 and TRBJ2-7, is DVKVTQSSRYLVKRTGEKVFLECVQDMDHENMFWYRQDPGLGLRLIYFSYDVKMKEKGDIPEGYSVSREKKERFSLILESASTNQTSMYLCASLSPGSYEQYFGPGTRLTVT.

This chain uses TRBV5-1 with TRBJ2-2, with D hard to call. Germline V gives CDR1 SGHRS, CDR2 YFSETQ. Trimming took off 3 bases at V and 5 bases at J, with 11 bases between the two ends. The CDR3 consists of 14 residues. CDR3 loop: CASSSPGSTGELFF. CDR3 DNA: TGCGCCAGCAGCTCCCCCGGGTCTACCGGGGAGCTGTTTTTT.

The DNA of the CDR3 is TGTGCCAGCAGTTTCGTGGTCTACAATGAGCAGTTCTTC. It encodes CASSFVVYNEQFF. The V and J genes are TRBV28 and TRBJ2-1; D not certain. Trimming stripped 3 bases from V and 3 bases from J, with 6 bases between. CDR1 MDHEN and CDR2 SYDVKM come from the germline V gene. CDR3 length: 13 residues.

Worth noting for this clone: A read error is the likely source, as a far larger clone sits one nucleotide away. The chain couples TRBV6-5 to TRBJ2-2, with a weak D call TRBD1 (6 bases). CDR1 is MNHEY and CDR2 is SVGAGI in the germline V gene. The V and J ends lost 11 bases and 4 bases respectively, with 20 bases between them. There are 15 residues in the CDR3. The CDR3, as DNA: TGTGCCTGCACCCCTACAGGGTATGGCACCGGGGAGCTGTTTTTT. It specifies CACTPTGYGTGELFF.

Here the CDR3 reads CASSQVRNRGKNTEAFF. The CDR3 bases are TGCGCCAGCAGCCAAGTCCGAAACAGGGGAAAGAACACTGAAGCTTTCTTT. The chain is built from TRBV4-1 and TRBJ1-1, with 7 bases fitting TRBD1. The CDR3 has 17 residues. The V and J ends lost 1 base and 1 base, in that order; junction bases with no gene match: 9. Germline-derived CDR1 and CDR2 are MGHRA and YSYEKL.

This clone was seen only a few times. The same CDR3 arises from other DNA sequences in this sample as well. J is TRBJ2-1 and V is TRBV9; 10 bases match TRBD2. V was pared by 3 bases and J by 0 bases, with 0 bases of the junction left unmatched. Germline V gene lookup returns CDR1 SGDLS and CDR2 YYNGEE. The CDR3 is 15 amino acids. The chain's CDR3 is CASSASGSSYNEQFF. CDR3 nucleotide sequence: TGTGCCAGCAGCGCTAGCGGGAGCTCCTACAATGAGCAGTTCTTC. Drawing the rest from reference TRBV9 and TRBJ2-1, the complete variable domain is DSGVTQTPKHLITATGQRVTLRCSPRSGDLSVYWYQQSLDQGLQFLIQYYNGEERAKGNILERFSAQQFPDLHSELNLSSLELGDSALYFCASSASGSSYNEQFFGPGTRLTVL.

Worth noting for this clone: This may arise from a read error, as a much more abundant clone is one base away. The CDR3: CAGSPGYYEQYF. DNA of the CDR3: TGTGCCGGCAGCCCCGGTTACTACGAGCAGTACTTC. V is TRBV7-8 and J is TRBJ2-7; D ambiguous. The germline CDR1 and CDR2 sequences are SGHVS and FQNEAQ. The CDR3 is made up of 12 amino acids.

The chain recombines TRBV6-1 with TRBJ2-5; D unresolved. The V end lost 4 bases, the J end lost 4 bases, and 10 bases lay between the germline ends. The CDR3 contains 13 residues. In germline, CDR1 is MNHNS, CDR2 SASEGT. The CDR3 nucleotides read TGTGCCAGCAGTGGTAGGATGGGAGAGACCCAGTACTTC. Protein sequence: CASSGRMGETQYF.

This clone was seen only a few times. The rearrangement uses TRBV5-1 and TRBJ1-2, with D possibly TRBD1 on 6 matching bases. The V and J ends lost 4 bases and 5 bases respectively, with 12 bases between them. This CDR3 comprises 13 residues. The V gene's germline CDR1 is SGHRS and CDR2 YFSETQ. This CDR3 is CASSVTGAYGYTF. The CDR3 nucleotides read TGCGCCAGCAGCGTGACAGGAGCTTATGGCTACACCTTC.

The DNA of the CDR3 is TGTGCCAGCAGCCTGACCCCGACAGGGCGGGCTGAAAAACTGTTTTTT. Residues: CASSLTPTGRAEKLFF. The V gene is TRBV4-2, the J gene TRBJ1-4, with 7 bases that match TRBD1. Germline-derived CDR1 and CDR2 are LGHNA and YNFKEQ. The length of the CDR3 is 16 residues. V lost 4 bases, J lost 7 bases, and 12 bases stayed unmatched.

The chain links TRBV6-1 to TRBJ2-7; the D is unclear. CDR3 size: 13 residues. Germline-derived CDR1 and CDR2 are MNHNS and SASEGT. V was clipped by 8 bases and J by 0 bases, with 11 bases between them. DNA for the CDR3: TGTGCCAGCTCCTTACAGCCCTCCTACGAGCAGTACTTC. This codes for CASSLQPSYEQYF.

This clone occurred many times. The chain combines TRBV7-9 with TRBJ2-6, with 8 bases matching TRBD1. There are 17 residues in the CDR3. The V segment lost 5 bases and the J segment 0 bases; nucleotides outside the gene matches: 6. Germline-derived CDR1 and CDR2 are SEHNR and FQNEAQ (reference sequence). The CDR3 reads CASSRQGPVSGANVLTF. The CDR3 DNA is TGTGCCAGCAGCCGACAGGGGCCTGTCTCTGGGGCCAACGTCCTGACTTTC.

The chain links TRBV5-1 to TRBJ2-2; 8 bases are a match to TRBD1. Germline assignment: CDR1 SGHRS and CDR2 YFSETQ. The junction had 5 bases not matched to a gene; V was cut back by 5 bases and J by 2 bases. CDR3 length: 15 amino acids. The CDR3 nucleotides read TGCGCCAGCAGTCTCAGGGGGCTAAACACCGGGGAGCTGTTTTTT. It encodes CASSLRGLNTGELFF.